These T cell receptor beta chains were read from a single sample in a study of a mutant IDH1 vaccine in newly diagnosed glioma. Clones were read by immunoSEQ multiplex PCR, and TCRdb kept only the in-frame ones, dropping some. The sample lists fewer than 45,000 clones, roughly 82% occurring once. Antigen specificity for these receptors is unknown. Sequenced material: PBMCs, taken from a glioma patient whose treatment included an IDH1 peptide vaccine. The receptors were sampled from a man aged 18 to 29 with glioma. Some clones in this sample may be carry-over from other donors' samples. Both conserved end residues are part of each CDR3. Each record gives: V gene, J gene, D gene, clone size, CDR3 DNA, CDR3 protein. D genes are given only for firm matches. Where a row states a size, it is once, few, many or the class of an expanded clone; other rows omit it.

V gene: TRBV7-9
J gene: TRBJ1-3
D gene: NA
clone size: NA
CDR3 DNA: TGTGCCAGCAGCTTAGTCGTCCTGAGCTCTGGAAACACCATATATTTT
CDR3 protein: CASSLVVLSSGNTIYF

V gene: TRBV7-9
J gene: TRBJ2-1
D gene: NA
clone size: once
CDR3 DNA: TGTGCCAGCGAGGACAATGAGCAGTTCTTC
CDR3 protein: CASEDNEQFF

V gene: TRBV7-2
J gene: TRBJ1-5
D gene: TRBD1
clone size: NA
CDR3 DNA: TGTGCCAGCAGACCAGGGGGCGGGGGCGCGGGGCAGCCCCAGCATTTT
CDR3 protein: CASRPGGGGAGQPQHF

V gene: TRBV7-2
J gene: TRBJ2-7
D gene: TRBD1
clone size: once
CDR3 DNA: TGTGCCAGCGGGGGACAGGTGCACCTGGAGCAGTACTTC
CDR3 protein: CASGGQVHLEQYF

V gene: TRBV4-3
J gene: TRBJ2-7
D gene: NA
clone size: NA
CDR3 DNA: TGCGCCAGCAGCCAAAATACAGGGGAGGGCGAGCAGTACTTC
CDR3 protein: CASSQNTGEGEQYF

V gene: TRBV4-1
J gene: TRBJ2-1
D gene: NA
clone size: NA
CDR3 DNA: TGCGCCAGCAGACCGATGACAGCGGGCGATGAGCAGTTCTTC
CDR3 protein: CASRPMTAGDEQFF

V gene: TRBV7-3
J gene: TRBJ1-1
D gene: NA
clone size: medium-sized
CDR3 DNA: TGTGCCAGCAGCCACGGGGGGATCACTGAAGCTTTCTTT
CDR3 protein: CASSHGGITEAFF

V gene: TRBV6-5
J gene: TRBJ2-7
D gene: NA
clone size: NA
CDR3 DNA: TGTGCCAGCAGTCCAAGGACCCGCGCCCACTACGAGCAGTACTTC
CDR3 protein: CASSPRTRAHYEQYF

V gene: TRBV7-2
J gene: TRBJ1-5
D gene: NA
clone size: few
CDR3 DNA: TGTGCCAGCAGCTTAGATCGGGTCGGCAATCAGCCCCAGCATTTT
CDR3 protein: CASSLDRVGNQPQHF

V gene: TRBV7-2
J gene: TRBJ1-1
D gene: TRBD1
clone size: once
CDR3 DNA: TGTGCCAGCAGCTTCGGACAGGGAACTCCAGCTTTCTTT
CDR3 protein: CASSFGQGTPAFF

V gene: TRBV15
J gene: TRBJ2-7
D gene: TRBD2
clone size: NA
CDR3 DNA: TGTGCCACCAGCAGAGAGGGACTAGCGGGAGCCAACGAGCAGTACTTC
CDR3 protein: CATSREGLAGANEQYF

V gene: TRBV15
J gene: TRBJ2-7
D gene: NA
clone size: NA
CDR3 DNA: TGTGCCACCAGCACCGGGGCCGGGACAAGGGGCTACGAGCAGTACTTC
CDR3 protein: CATSTGAGTRGYEQYF

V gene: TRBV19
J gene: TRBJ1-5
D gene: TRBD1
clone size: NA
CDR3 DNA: TGTGCCAGTAGTATGGGGGGACAGGACCATCAGCCCCAGCATTTT
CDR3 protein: CASSMGGQDHQPQHF

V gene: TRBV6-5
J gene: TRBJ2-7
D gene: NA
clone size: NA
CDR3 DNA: TGTGCCAGCAGTTACTCAGGCGGCAGCTACGAGCAGTACTTC
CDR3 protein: CASSYSGGSYEQYF

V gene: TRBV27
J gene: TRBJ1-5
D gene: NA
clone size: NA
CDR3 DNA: TGTGCCAGCAGTTTAACGACAGATAGCAATCAGCCCCAGCATTTT
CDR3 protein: CASSLTTDSNQPQHF

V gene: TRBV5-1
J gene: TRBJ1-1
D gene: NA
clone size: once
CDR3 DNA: TGCGCCAGCAGCCGTGGCTGGGACTCTGAAGCTTTCTTT
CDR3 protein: CASSRGWDSEAFF

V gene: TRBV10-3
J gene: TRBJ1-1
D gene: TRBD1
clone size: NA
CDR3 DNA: TGTGCCATCAGAAAATTGTCCCGGGACAGGGGGCGAACTGAAGCTTTCTTT
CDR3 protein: CAIRKLSRDRGRTEAFF